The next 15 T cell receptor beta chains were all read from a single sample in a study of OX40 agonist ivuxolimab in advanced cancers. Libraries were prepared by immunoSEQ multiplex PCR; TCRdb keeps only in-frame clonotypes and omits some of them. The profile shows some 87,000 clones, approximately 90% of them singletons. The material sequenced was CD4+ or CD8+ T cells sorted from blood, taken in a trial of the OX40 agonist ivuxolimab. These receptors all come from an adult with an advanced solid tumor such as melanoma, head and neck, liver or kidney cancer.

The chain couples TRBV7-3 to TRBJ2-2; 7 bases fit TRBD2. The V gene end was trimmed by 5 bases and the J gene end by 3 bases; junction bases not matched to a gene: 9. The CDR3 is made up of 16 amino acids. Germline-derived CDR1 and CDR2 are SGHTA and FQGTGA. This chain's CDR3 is CASSPRGSGDTGELFF. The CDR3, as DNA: TGTGCCAGCAGCCCCCGGGGCAGCGGGGACACCGGGGAGCTGTTTTTT.

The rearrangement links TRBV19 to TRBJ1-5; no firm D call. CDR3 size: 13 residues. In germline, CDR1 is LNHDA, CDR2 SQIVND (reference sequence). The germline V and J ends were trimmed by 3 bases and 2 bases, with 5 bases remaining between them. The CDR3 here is CASSILGNQPQHF. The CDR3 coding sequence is TGTGCCAGTAGTATTCTCGGCAATCAGCCCCAGCATTTT.

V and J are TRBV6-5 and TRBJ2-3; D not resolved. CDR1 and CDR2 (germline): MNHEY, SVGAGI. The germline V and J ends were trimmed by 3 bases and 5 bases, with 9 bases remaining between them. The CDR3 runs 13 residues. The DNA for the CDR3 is TGTGCCAGCAGTTATCCTTGGGGAGATACGCAGTATTTT. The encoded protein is CASSYPWGDTQYF.

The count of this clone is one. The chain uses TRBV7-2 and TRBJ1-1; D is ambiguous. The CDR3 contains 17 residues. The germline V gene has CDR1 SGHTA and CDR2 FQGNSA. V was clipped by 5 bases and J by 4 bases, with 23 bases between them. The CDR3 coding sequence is TGTGCCAGCAGCCAGACGCAGTGGGCGCTCTGGGGCACTGAAGCTTTCTTT. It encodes CASSQTQWALWGTEAFF.

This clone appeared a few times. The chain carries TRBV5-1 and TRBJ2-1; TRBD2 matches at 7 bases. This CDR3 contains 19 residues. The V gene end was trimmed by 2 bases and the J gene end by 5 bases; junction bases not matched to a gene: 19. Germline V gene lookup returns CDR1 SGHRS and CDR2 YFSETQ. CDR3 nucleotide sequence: TGCGCCAGCAGCTTTAGGCCTAGAGAAAGCTGGCGGGGGAACAATGAGCAGTTCTTC. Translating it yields CASSFRPRESWRGNNEQFF. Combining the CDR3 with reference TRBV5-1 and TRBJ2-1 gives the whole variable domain KAGVTQTPRYLIKTRGQQVTLSCSPISGHRSVSWYQQTPGQGLQFLFEYFSETQRNKGNFPGRFSGRQFSNSRSEMNVSTLELGDSALYLCASSFRPRESWRGNNEQFFGPGTRLTVL.

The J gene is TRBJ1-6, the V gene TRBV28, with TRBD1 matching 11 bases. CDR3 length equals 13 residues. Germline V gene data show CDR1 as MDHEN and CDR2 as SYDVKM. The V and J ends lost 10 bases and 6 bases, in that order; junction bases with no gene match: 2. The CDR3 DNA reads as TGTGCCACCGGGACAGGGGGTAATTCACCCCTCCACTTT. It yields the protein CATGTGGNSPLHF.

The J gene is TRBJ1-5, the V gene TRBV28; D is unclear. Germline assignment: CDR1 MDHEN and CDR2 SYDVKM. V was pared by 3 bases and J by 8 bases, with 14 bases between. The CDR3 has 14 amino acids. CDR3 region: CASSFGRTFEPQHF. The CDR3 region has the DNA TGTGCCAGCAGTTTTGGCAGGACGTTTGAGCCCCAGCATTTT. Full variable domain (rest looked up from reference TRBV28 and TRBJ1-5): DVKVTQSSRYLVKRTGEKVFLECVQDMDHENMFWYRQDPGLGLRLIYFSYDVKMKEKGDIPEGYSVSREKKERFSLILESASTNQTSMYLCASSFGRTFEPQHFGDGTRLSIL.

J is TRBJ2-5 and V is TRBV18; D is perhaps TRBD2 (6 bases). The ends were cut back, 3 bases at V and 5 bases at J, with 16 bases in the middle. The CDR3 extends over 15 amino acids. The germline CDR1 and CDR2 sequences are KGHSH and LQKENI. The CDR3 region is CASSPANARGETQYF. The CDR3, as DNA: TGTGCCAGCTCACCCGCTAACGCACGGGGGGAGACCCAGTACTTC.

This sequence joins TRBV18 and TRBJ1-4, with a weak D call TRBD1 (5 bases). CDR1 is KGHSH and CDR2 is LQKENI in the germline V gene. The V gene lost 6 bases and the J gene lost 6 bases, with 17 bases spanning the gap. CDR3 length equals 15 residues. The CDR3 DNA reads TGTGCCAGCTCTCCAGGGCCATCGGACTATGAAAAACTGTTTTTT. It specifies CASSPGPSDYEKLFF.

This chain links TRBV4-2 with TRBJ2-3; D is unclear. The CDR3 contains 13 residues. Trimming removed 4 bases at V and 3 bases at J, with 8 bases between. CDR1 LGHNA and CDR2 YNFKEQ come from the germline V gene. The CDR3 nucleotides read TGTGCCAGCAGCCGGGTAATGACAGATACGCAGTATTTT. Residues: CASSRVMTDTQYF.

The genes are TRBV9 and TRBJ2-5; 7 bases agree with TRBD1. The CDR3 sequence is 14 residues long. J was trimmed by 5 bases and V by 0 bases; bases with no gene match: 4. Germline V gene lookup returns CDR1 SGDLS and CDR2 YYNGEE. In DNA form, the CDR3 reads TGTGCCAGCAGCGTAGCACAGGGGTGGGAGACCCAGTACTTC. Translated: CASSVAQGWETQYF.

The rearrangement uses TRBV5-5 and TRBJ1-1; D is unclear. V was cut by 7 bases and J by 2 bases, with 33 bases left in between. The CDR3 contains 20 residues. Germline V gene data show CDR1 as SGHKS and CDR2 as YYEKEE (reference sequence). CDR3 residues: CASGANPAKFGQTANTEAFF. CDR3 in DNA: TGTGCCAGCGGAGCAAACCCCGCGAAATTTGGTCAGACCGCCAACACTGAAGCTTTCTTT.

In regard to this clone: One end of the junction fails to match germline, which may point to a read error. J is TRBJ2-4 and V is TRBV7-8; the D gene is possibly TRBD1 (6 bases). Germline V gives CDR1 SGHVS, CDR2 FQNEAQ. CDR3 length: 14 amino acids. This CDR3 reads CASSPTGAKNIQYF. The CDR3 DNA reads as TGTGCCAGCAGCCCGACAGGAGCCAAGAACATTCAGTACTTC. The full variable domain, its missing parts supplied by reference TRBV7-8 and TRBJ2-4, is GAGVSQSPRYKVAKRGQDVALRCDPISGHVSLFWYQQALGQGPEFLTYFQNEAQLDKSGLPSDRFFAERPEGSVSTLKIQRTQQEDSAVYLCASSPTGAKNIQYFGAGTRLSVL.

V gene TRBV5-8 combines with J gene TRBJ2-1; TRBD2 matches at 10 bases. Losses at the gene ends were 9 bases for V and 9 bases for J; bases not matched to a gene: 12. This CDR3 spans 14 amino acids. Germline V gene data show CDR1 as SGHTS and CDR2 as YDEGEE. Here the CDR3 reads CATDWLAGETEQFF. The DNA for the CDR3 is TGTGCCACCGACTGGCTAGCGGGGGAAACTGAGCAGTTCTTC. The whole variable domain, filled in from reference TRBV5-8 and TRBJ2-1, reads EAGVTQSPTHLIKTRGQQATLRCSPISGHTSVYWYQQALGLGLQFLLWYDEGEERNRGNFPPRFSGRQFPNYSSELNVNALELEDSALYLCATDWLAGETEQFFGPGTRLTVL.

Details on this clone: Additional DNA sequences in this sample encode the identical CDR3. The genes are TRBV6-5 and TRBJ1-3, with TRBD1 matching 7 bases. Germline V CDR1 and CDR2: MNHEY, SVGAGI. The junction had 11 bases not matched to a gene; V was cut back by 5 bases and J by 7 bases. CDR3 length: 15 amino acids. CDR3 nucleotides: TGTGCCAGCAGTCCTATAACAGGGGACGGTAACACCATATATTTT. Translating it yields CASSPITGDGNTIYF.